Below are 23 T cell receptor beta chains sequenced from a single sample in a study of regulatory T cells. Their recognized antigens are unknown. The primer mix had 52 TRBV and 13 TRBJ primers. Method: immunoSEQ multiplex PCR; TCRdb's copy keeps in-frame clones and lacks some. The table lists approximately 31,000 clones, about 94% of them singletons, with about 1% in the top ten. Overall study findings and caveats: In CD3G-deficient patients, conventional CD4+ T cells were enriched for hydrophobic CDR3 residues at positions 6 and 7.

The sequenced sample consisted of conventional CD4+ T cells sorted from blood. The receptors come from a child between 2 and 9 years old with CD3G deficiency.

The V call is TRBV19, the J call TRBJ2-2, with 8 bases that match TRBD1. The CDR3 loop spans 16 amino acids. Germline CDR1 is LNHDA and CDR2 is SQIVND (reference sequence). The ends lost 2 bases at V and 6 bases at J; junction bases unmatched: 8. The CDR3 region is CASSILGTGVSGELFF. DNA of the CDR3: TGTGCCAGTAGTATACTCGGGACAGGAGTTTCCGGGGAGCTGTTTTTT.

The chain employs TRBV6-1 and TRBJ2-2; TRBD2 aligns across 9 bases. Germline loops: CDR1 MNHNS, CDR2 SASEGT. The CDR3 extends over 16 amino acids. V was clipped by 2 bases and J by 5 bases; unmatched bases: 6. CDR3 sequence reads: CASSEFSGSGTGELFF. CDR3 DNA sequence: TGTGCCAGCAGTGAATTTAGCGGGAGTGGTACCGGGGAGCTGTTTTTT.

This CDR3 is CASSSGGQRHNEQFF. CDR3 DNA sequence: TGTGCCAGTAGTAGTGGCGGACAGAGGCACAATGAGCAGTTCTTC. V usage is TRBV19 and J usage is TRBJ2-1; maybe TRBD1 (6 bases). Germline V CDR1 and CDR2: LNHDA, SQIVND (reference sequence). This CDR3 comprises 15 residues. Trimming removed 4 bases from V and 5 bases from J, with 15 bases in between. Full variable domain (rest looked up from reference TRBV19 and TRBJ2-1): DGGITQSPKYLFRKEGQNVTLSCEQNLNHDAMYWYRQDPGQGLRLIYYSQIVNDFQKGDIAEGYSVSREKKESFPLTVTSAQKNPTAFYLCASSSGGQRHNEQFFGPGTRLTVL.

This rearrangement joins TRBV11-2 to TRBJ2-3; D remains ambiguous. V lost 6 bases and J 0 bases, leaving 7 bases between the germline ends. This CDR3 comprises 13 residues. Germline V CDR1 and CDR2: SGHAT, FQNNGV. The CDR3 reads CASRATSTDTQYF. CDR3 DNA sequence: TGTGCCAGCAGAGCTACTAGCACAGATACGCAGTATTTT.

The J gene is TRBJ1-5, the V gene TRBV11-3, with D uncertain. Trimming cost V 1 base and J 5 bases, with 3 bases left between them. CDR3 length: 12 amino acids. Germline CDR1 SGHNT, CDR2 YENEEA. The CDR3 sequence: CASSLGHQPQHF. For the CDR3, the DNA is TGTGCCAGCAGCTTAGGTCATCAGCCCCAGCATTTT.

The chain links TRBV28 to TRBJ2-7; 8 positions agree with TRBD2. The CDR3 runs to 14 residues. V lost 6 bases, J lost 7 bases, and 11 bases stayed unmatched. Germline V gives CDR1 MDHEN, CDR2 SYDVKM. The CDR3 DNA reads TGTGCCAGCAGACCGGCGGGGGGCCTGTGGGAGCAGTACTTC. It specifies CASRPAGGLWEQYF.

The chain has TRBV28 and TRBJ2-7; TRBD2 matches 10 bases. J was trimmed by 4 bases and V by 2 bases; bases with no gene match: 5. The CDR3 has 15 amino acids. Germline V lookup: CDR1 MDHEN, CDR2 SYDVKM. The DNA for the CDR3 is TGTGCCAGCAGTTTAAGTACTAGCGGGAAGTACGAGCAGTACTTC. Protein product: CASSLSTSGKYEQYF.

The chain employs TRBV5-5 and TRBJ1-5, with D unresolved. CDR3 length: 12 residues. Trimming took off 1 base at V and 10 bases at J, with 9 bases between the two ends. From germline, CDR1 is SGHKS and CDR2 YYEKEE (reference sequence). CDR3 protein: CASSLNRGPQHF. The DNA for the CDR3 is TGTGCCAGCAGCTTGAATCGGGGACCCCAGCATTTT. The full variable domain, with the rest looked up from reference TRBV5-5 and TRBJ1-5, is DAGVTQSPTHLIKTRGQQVTLRCSPISGHKSVSWYQQVLGQGPQFIFQYYEKEERGRGNFPDRFSARQFPNYSSELNVNALLLGDSALYLCASSLNRGPQHFGDGTRLSIL.

This chain joins TRBV27 and TRBJ2-3; weak D call: TRBD2 (5 bases). This CDR3 is 15 amino acids long. Between the trimmed V and J ends, which lost 6 bases and 3 bases, there was a span of 16 bases. In germline, CDR1 is MNHEY, CDR2 SMNVEV (reference sequence). The CDR3 DNA reads as TGTGCCAGCAGCCGTAAGGGAGCTTCGACAGATACGCAGTATTTT. Residues: CASSRKGASTDTQYF.

This clone was counted a single time. This rearrangement joins TRBV5-1 to TRBJ2-6, with 7 bases aligning to TRBD1. The germline V gene encodes CDR1 SGHRS and CDR2 YFSETQ. Trimming took 4 bases from V and 4 from J; bases not matched to a gene: 11. This CDR3 has 17 amino acids. The CDR3: CASSLGATGTGANVLTF. In nucleotides, the CDR3 is TGCGCCAGCAGCCTTGGGGCGACAGGGACCGGGGCCAACGTCCTGACTTTC.

Turning to this clone: The same CDR3 can be traced to other DNA sequences in this sample. The chain is built from TRBV5-1 and TRBJ2-7; maybe TRBD2 (6 bases). Trimming removed 4 bases at V and 0 bases at J, with 14 bases between. The CDR3 totals 15 residues. In germline, CDR1 is SGHRS, CDR2 YFSETQ. The DNA for the CDR3 is TGCGCCAGCAGCCCGGCCGGGGGAAGCTCCTACGAGCAGTACTTC. The encoded protein is CASSPAGGSSYEQYF.

This chain connects TRBV7-8 to TRBJ2-5; 9 bases match TRBD2. Germline-derived CDR1 and CDR2 are SGHVS and FQNEAQ. This CDR3 spans 17 amino acids. The J segment lost 5 bases and the V segment lost 2 bases, leaving 12 bases of the junction unmatched. CDR3 nucleotide sequence: TGTGCCAGCAGCTTAAAACGGGCGGGAGGGCCGTGGGAGACCCAGTACTTC. Protein product: CASSLKRAGGPWETQYF.

This chain uses TRBV27 with TRBJ2-1; TRBD2 matches at 13 bases. Unmatched junction bases numbered 7, after V lost 8 bases and J lost 9 bases. Germline V lookup: CDR1 MNHEY, CDR2 SMNVEV (reference sequence). The CDR3 length is 14 residues. The CDR3 reads CASSKLAGGGEQFF. As DNA, the CDR3 is TGTGCCAGCTCCAAACTAGCGGGAGGGGGTGAGCAGTTCTTC.

The chain couples TRBV5-1 to TRBJ2-3; D is unresolved. The CDR3 has 13 amino acids. V lost 2 bases, J lost 1 base, and 5 bases lay in between. Germline CDR1 SGHRS, CDR2 YFSETQ. CDR3 loop: CASSFQGTDTQYF. The CDR3 nucleotides read TGCGCCAGCAGCTTCCAGGGCACAGATACGCAGTATTTT.

The chain links TRBV28 to TRBJ2-1; 11 bases align to TRBD1. The germline V gene has CDR1 MDHEN and CDR2 SYDVKM. The CDR3 loop spans 16 amino acids. The V gene end was trimmed by 5 bases and the J gene end by 3 bases; junction bases not matched to a gene: 6. This CDR3 is CASSGGDRGSYNEQFF. CDR3 DNA sequence: TGTGCCAGCAGTGGGGGGGACAGGGGGAGCTACAATGAGCAGTTCTTC.

The chain carries TRBV4-1 and TRBJ1-3; tentative D call: TRBD1 (5 bases). The CDR3 loop spans 16 amino acids. Germline V gene lookup returns CDR1 MGHRA and CDR2 YSYEKL. The V and J ends lost 0 bases and 2 bases respectively, with 11 bases between them. CDR3 in amino acids: CASSQEAGSAGNTIYF. CDR3 coding DNA: TGCGCCAGCAGCCAAGAAGCAGGGAGCGCTGGAAACACCATATATTTT.

The chain recombines TRBV5-1 with TRBJ2-3, with 10 bases lining up with TRBD2. CDR1 is SGHRS, CDR2 YFSETQ, per germline. The CDR3 consists of 16 residues. The trim removed 4 bases at V and 3 bases at J, leaving 8 bases unmatched. The DNA for the CDR3 is TGCGCCAGCAGCATTAGCGGGAGGACCTCGACAGATACGCAGTATTTT. It yields the protein CASSISGRTSTDTQYF.

The V call is TRBV28, the J call TRBJ1-2; D might be TRBD1 (5 bases). The germline gives CDR1 MDHEN, CDR2 SYDVKM. V was shortened by 6 bases and J by 4 bases, with 15 bases between the two germline ends. The CDR3 runs 14 residues. CDR3 bases: TGTGCCAGCAGACGGGCCCGTCAGGGCTATGGCTACACCTTC. Protein sequence: CASRRARQGYGYTF.

This rearrangement joins TRBV30 to TRBJ2-7, with a tentative D call TRBD1 (6 bases). The germline gives CDR1 GTSNPN, CDR2 SVGIG (reference sequence). This CDR3 contains 12 residues. Trimming took off 3 bases at V and 6 bases at J, with 12 bases between the two ends. CDR3 sequence (DNA): TGTGCCTGGAGAGTTCAGGGGTGCGAGCAGTACTTC. This encodes CAWRVQGCEQYF.

The chain combines TRBV28 with TRBJ2-7; TRBD1 aligns across 11 bases. The germline gives CDR1 MDHEN, CDR2 SYDVKM. Trimming cost V 6 bases and J 1 base; bases outside gene matches: 5. This CDR3 region has 15 residues. The CDR3 DNA is TGTGCCAGCAGCCCAGGGACAGGGGGATCCTACGAGCAGTACTTC. It specifies CASSPGTGGSYEQYF. Using reference TRBV28 and TRBJ2-7 for the parts outside the CDR3, the full variable domain is DVKVTQSSRYLVKRTGEKVFLECVQDMDHENMFWYRQDPGLGLRLIYFSYDVKMKEKGDIPEGYSVSREKKERFSLILESASTNQTSMYLCASSPGTGGSYEQYFGPGTRLTVT.

DNA for the CDR3: TGTGCCAGTAGTACTCACAGGGGGACCGCCGGGGAGCTGTTTTTT. Amino acid sequence: CASSTHRGTAGELFF. The chain uses TRBV19 and TRBJ2-2, with TRBD1 identical over 8 bases. Germline V gives CDR1 LNHDA, CDR2 SQIVND (reference sequence). The V and J ends lost 4 bases and 6 bases, in that order; junction bases with no gene match: 7. The CDR3 sequence is 15 residues long. The full variable domain, in which reference TRBV19 and TRBJ2-2 provide the parts outside the CDR3, is DGGITQSPKYLFRKEGQNVTLSCEQNLNHDAMYWYRQDPGQGLRLIYYSQIVNDFQKGDIAEGYSVSREKKESFPLTVTSAQKNPTAFYLCASSTHRGTAGELFFGEGSRLTVL.

The chain recombines TRBV6-1 with TRBJ1-1; no firm D call. Germline-derived CDR1 and CDR2 are MNHNS and SASEGT. The CDR3 is 13 amino acids. V was clipped by 6 bases and J by 0 bases, with 8 bases between them. The CDR3 nucleotides read TGTGCCAGCAGAGGAAGGGTGAACACTGAAGCTTTCTTT. This gives the protein CASRGRVNTEAFF.

The chain couples TRBV28 to TRBJ1-5; 7 bases fit TRBD1. CDR1 and CDR2 (germline): MDHEN, SYDVKM. After removal of 1 base from V and 3 bases from J, the junction contained 3 bases not matched to a gene. This CDR3 is 15 amino acids long. CDR3 sequence reads: CASSLSDRDNQPQHF. The CDR3 DNA is TGTGCCAGCAGTTTATCAGACAGGGACAATCAGCCCCAGCATTTT.